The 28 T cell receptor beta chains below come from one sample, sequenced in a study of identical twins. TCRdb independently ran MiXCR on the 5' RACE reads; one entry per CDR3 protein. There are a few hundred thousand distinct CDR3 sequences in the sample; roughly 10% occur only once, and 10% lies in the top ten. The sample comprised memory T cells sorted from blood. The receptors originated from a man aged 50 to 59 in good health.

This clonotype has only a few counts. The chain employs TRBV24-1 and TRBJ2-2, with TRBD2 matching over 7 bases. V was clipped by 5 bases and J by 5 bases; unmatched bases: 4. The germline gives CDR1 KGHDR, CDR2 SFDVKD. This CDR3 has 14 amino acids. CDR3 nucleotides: TGTGCCACCAGTGGCGGGAGCAATACCGGGGAGCTGTTTTTT. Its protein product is CATSGGSNTGELFF.

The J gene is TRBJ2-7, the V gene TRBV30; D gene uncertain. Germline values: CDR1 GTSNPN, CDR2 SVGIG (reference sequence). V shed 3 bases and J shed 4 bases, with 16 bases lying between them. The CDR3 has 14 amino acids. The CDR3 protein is CAWRPGLQGYEQYF. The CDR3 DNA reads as TGTGCCTGGAGGCCGGGTCTTCAAGGGTACGAGCAGTACTTC.

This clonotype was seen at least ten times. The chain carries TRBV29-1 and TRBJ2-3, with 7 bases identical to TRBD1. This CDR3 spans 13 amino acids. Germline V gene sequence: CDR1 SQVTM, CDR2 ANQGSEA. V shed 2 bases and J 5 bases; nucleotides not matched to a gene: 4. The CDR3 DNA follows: TGCAGCGTTGAAAGAGGGGGCAGAGATACGCAGTATTTT. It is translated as CSVERGGRDTQYF.

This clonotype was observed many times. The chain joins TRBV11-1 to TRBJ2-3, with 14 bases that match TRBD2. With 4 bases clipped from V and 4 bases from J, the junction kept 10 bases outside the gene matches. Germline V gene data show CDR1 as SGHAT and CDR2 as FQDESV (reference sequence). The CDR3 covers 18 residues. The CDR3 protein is CASSSLTGLAGVSDTQYF. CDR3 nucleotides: TGTGCCAGCAGCTCCTTAACGGGACTAGCGGGAGTTTCAGATACGCAGTATTTT. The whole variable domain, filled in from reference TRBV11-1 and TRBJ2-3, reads EAEVAQSPRYKITEKSQAVAFWCDPISGHATLYWYRQILGQGPELLVQFQDESVVDDSQLPKDRFSAERLKGVDSTLKIQPAELGDSAMYLCASSSLTGLAGVSDTQYFGPGTRLTVL.

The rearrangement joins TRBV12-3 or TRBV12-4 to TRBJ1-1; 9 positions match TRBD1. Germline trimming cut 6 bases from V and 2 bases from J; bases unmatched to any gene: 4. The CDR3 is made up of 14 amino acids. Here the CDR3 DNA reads TGTGCCAGCAGATCAACAGGGGGCAACACTGAAGCTTTCTTT. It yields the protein CASRSTGGNTEAFF.

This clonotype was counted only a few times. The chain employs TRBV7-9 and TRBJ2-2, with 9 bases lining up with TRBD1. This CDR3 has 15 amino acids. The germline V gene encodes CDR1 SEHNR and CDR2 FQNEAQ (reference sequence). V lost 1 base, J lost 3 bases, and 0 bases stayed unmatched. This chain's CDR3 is CASSLGDRDTGELFF. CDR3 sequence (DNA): TGTGCCAGCAGCTTAGGGGACAGGGACACCGGGGAGCTGTTTTTT.

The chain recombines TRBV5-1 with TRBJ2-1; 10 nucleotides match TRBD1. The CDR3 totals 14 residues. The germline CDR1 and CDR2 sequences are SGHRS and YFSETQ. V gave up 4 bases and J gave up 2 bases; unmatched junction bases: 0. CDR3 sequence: CASSGTGAYNEQFF. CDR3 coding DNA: TGCGCCAGCAGCGGGACAGGGGCCTACAATGAGCAGTTCTTC.

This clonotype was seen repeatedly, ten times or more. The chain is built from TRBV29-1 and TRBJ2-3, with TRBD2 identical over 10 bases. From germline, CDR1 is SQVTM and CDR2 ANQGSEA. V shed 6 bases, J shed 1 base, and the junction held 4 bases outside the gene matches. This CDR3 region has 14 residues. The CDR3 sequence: CSVRTSGRTDTQYF. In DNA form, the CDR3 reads TGCAGCGTGAGGACTAGCGGTCGCACAGATACGCAGTATTTT.

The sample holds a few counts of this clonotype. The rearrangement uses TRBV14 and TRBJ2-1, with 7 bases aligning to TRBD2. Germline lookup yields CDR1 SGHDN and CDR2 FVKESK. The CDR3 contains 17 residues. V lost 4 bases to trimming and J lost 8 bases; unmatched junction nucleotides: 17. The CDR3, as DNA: TGTGCCAGCAGCCCCTATCCGGGGCGGGAGCTGCGGGATGAGCAGTTCTTC. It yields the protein CASSPYPGRELRDEQFF. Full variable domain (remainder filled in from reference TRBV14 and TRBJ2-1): EAGVTQFPSHSVIEKGQTVTLRCDPISGHDNLYWYRRVMGKEIKFLLHFVKESKQDESGMPNNRFLAERTGGTYSTLKVQPAELEDSGVYFCASSPYPGRELRDEQFFGPGTRLTVL.

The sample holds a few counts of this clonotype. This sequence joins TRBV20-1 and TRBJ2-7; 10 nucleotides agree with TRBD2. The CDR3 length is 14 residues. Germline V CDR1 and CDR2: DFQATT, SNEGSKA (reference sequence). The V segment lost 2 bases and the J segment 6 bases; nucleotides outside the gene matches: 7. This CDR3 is CSARRSGRAGEQYF. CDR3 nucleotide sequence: TGCAGTGCTAGACGGAGCGGGAGGGCAGGCGAGCAGTACTTC.

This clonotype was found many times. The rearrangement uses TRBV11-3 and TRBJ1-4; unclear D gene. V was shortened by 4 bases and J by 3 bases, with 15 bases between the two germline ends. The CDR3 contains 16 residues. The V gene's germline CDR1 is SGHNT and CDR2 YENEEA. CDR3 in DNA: TGTGCCAGCAGCTCAAAACGGTTTTCATCTAATGAAAAACTGTTTTTT. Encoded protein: CASSSKRFSSNEKLFF. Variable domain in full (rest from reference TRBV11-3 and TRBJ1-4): EAGVVQSPRYKIIEKKQPVAFWCNPISGHNTLYWYLQNLGQGPELLIRYENEEAVDDSQLPKDRFSAERLKGVDSTLKIQPAELGDSAVYLCASSSKRFSSNEKLFFGSGTQLSVL.

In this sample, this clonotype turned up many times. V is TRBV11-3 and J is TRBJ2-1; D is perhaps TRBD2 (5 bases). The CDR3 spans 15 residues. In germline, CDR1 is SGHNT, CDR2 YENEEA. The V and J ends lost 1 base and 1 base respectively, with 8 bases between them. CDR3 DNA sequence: TGTGCCAGCAGCTTAGCCGGGATATCCTACAATGAGCAGTTCTTC. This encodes CASSLAGISYNEQFF. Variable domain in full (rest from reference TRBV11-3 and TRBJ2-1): EAGVVQSPRYKIIEKKQPVAFWCNPISGHNTLYWYLQNLGQGPELLIRYENEEAVDDSQLPKDRFSAERLKGVDSTLKIQPAELGDSAVYLCASSLAGISYNEQFFGPGTRLTVL.

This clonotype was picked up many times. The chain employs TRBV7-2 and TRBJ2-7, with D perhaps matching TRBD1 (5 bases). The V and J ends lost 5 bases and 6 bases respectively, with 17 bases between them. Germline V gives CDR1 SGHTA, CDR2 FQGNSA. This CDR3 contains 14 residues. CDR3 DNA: TGTGCCAGCAGCCCACTGCTGGGGCACTCCGAGCAGTACTTC. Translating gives CASSPLLGHSEQYF. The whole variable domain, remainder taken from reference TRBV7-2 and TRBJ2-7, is GAGVSQSPSNKVTEKGKDVELRCDPISGHTALYWYRQSLGQGLEFLIYFQGNSAPDKSGLPSDRFSAERTGGSVSTLTIQRTQQEDSAVYLCASSPLLGHSEQYFGPGTRLTVT.

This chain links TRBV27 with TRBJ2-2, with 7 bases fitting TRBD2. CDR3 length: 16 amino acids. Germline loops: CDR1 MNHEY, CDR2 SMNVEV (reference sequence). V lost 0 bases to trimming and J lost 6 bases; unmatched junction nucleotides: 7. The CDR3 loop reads CASSLSALAFPGELFF. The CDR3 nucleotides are TGTGCCAGCAGTTTATCTGCACTAGCGTTCCCCGGGGAGCTGTTTTTT.

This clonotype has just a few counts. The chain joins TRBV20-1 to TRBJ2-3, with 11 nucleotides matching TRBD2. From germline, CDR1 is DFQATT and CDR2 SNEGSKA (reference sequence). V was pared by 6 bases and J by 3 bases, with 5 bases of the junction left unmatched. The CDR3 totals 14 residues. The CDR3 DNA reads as TGCAGTGCCATAGCGGGGGGGCCAACAGATACGCAGTATTTT. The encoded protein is CSAIAGGPTDTQYF.

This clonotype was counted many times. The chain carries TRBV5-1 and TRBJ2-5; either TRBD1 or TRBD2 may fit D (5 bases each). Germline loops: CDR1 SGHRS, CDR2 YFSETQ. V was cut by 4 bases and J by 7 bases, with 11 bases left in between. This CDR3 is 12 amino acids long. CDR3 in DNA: TGCGCCAGCAGCGGGGGTTCTGGGACCCAGTACTTC. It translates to CASSGGSGTQYF.

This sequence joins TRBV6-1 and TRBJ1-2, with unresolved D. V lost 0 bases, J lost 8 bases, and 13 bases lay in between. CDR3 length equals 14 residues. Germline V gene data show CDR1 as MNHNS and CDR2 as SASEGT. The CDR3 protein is CASSEAIGTRGYTF. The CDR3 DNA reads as TGTGCCAGCAGTGAAGCGATCGGTACAAGGGGCTACACCTTC.

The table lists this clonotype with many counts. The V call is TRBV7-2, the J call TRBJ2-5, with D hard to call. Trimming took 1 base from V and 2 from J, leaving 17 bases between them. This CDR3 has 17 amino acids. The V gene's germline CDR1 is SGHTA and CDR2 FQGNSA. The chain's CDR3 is CASSLGQRNRVQETQYF. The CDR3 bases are TGTGCCAGCAGCTTAGGGCAGAGAAATCGGGTACAAGAGACCCAGTACTTC.

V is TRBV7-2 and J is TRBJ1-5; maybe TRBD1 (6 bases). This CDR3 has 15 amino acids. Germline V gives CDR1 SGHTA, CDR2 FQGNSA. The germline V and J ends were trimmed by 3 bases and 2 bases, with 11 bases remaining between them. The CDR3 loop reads CASSFAAGGNQPQHF. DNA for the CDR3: TGTGCCAGCAGCTTCGCCGCAGGGGGCAATCAGCCCCAGCATTTT.

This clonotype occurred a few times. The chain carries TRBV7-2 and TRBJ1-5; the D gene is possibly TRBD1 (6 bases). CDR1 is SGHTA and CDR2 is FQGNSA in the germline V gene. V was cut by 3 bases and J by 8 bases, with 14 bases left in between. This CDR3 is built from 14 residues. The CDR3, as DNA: TGTGCCAGCAGCTTCGCAGGGGTCTTCAAGCCCCAGCATTTT. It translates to CASSFAGVFKPQHF.

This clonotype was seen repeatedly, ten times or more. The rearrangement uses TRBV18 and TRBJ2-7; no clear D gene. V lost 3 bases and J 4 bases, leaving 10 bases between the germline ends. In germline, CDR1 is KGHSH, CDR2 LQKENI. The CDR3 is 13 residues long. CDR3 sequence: CASSPGSVYEQYF. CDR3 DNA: TGTGCCAGCTCACCGGGAAGTGTATACGAGCAGTACTTC.

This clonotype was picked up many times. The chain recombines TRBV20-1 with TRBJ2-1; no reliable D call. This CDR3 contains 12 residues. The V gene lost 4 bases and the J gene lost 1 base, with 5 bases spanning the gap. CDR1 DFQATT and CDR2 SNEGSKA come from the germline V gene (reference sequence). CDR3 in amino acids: CSATPSYNEQFF. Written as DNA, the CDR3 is TGCAGTGCTACTCCTTCCTACAATGAGCAGTTCTTC.

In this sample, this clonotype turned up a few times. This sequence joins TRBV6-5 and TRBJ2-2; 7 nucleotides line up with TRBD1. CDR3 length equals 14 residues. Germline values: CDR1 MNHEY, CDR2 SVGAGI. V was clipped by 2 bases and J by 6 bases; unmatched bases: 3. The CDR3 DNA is TGTGCCAGCAGTTACGCCACAGGGGCCGGGGAGCTGTTTTTT. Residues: CASSYATGAGELFF.

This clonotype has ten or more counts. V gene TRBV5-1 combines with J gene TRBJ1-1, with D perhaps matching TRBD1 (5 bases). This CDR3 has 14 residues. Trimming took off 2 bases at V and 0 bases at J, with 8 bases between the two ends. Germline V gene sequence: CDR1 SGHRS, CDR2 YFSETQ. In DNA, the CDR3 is TGCGCCAGCAGCTTTTCAGGGATGAACACTGAAGCTTTCTTT. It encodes CASSFSGMNTEAFF.

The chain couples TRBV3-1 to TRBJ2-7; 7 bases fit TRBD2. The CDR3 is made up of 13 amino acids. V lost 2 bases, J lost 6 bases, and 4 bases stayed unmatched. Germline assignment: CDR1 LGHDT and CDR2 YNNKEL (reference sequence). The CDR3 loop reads CASSQRTSREQYF. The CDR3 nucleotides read TGTGCCAGCAGCCAAAGGACTAGTCGCGAGCAGTACTTC.

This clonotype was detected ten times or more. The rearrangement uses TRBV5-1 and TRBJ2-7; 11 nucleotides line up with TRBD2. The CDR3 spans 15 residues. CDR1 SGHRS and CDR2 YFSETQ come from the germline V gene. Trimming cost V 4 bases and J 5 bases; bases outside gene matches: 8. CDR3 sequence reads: CASSQTSGNFHEQYF. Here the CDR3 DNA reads TGCGCCAGCAGCCAGACTAGCGGGAACTTCCACGAGCAGTACTTC.

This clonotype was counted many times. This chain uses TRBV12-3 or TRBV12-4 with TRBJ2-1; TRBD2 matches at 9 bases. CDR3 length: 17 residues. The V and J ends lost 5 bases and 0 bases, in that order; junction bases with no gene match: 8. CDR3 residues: CASSHGGRGSSYNEQFF. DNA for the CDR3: TGTGCCAGCAGTCACGGCGGGAGGGGAAGCTCCTACAATGAGCAGTTCTTC.

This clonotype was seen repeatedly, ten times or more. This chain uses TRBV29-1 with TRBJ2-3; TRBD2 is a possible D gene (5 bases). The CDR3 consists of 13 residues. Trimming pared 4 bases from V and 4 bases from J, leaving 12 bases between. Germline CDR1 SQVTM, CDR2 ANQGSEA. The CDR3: CSVAGFQADTQYF. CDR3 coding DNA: TGCAGCGTTGCGGGGTTTCAGGCAGATACGCAGTATTTT.